This T cell receptor beta chain was retrieved from a study of cytomegalovirus exposure and HLA in healthy donors. Germline loops: CDR1 SNHLY, CDR2 FYNNEI. CDR3 length equals 14 residues. V gave up 4 bases and J gave up 2 bases, with 11 bases separating them. Profiling relied on immunoSEQ multiplex PCR, and the TCRdb table lists in-frame clones only, not all of them. This sample has some 59,000 clones, with roughly nine tenths found just once. What was sequenced was PBMCs. The chain couples TRBV2 to TRBJ1-1; D call uncertain. The receptor was isolated from a woman aged 18-29 years in good health and CMV-seropositive. CDR3 bases: TGTGCCAGCAGTGCGAGCGGGAGAAACACTGAAGCTTTCTTT. Protein: CASSASGRNTEAFF.